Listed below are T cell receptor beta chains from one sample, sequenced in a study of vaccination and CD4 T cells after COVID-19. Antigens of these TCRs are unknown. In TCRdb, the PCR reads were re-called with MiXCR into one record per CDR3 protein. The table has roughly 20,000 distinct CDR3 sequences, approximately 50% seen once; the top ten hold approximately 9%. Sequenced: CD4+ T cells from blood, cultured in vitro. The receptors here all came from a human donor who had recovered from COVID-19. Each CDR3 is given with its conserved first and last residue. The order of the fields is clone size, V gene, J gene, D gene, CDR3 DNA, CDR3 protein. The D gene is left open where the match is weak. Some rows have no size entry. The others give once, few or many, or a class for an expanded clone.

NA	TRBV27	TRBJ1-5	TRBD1	TGTGCCAGCAGTACCGGACAGGGGCGTCAGCCCCAGCATTTT	CASSTGQGRQPQHF
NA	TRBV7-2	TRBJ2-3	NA	TGTGCCAGCAGCCCACAGCTGGCGGATACGCAGTATTTT	CASSPQLADTQYF
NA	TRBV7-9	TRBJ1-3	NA	TGTGCCAGCAGTTCCCGAGCCTCTGGAAACACCATATATTTT	CASSSRASGNTIYF
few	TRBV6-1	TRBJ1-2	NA	TGTGCCAGCAGTGATGTTCGGGGGGCGGGTGGCTACACCTTC	CASSDVRGAGGYTF
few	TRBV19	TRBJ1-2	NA	TGTGCCAGTAGTATAACCAGGGCGAGAGGCTACACCTTC	CASSITRARGYTF
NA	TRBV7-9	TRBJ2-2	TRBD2	TGTGCCAGCAGGGCTCTAGCGGGAGCAACGAACACCGGGGAGCTGTTTTTT	CASRALAGATNTGELFF
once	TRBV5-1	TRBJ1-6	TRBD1	TGCGCCAGCAGCCCACTTCCGGGACAGAGAAATTCACCCCTCCACTTT	CASSPLPGQRNSPLHF
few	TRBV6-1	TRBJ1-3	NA	TGTGCCAGCACCTACTGGGGCTCTGGAAACACCATATATTTT	CASTYWGSGNTIYF
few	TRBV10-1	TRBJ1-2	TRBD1	TGCGCCAGCAGTGCGGGGACAGGGACCAACTATGGCTACACCTTC	CASSAGTGTNYGYTF
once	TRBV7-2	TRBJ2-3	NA	TGTGCCAGCAGCTTAGTCGGGGCAGATACGCAGTATTTT	CASSLVGADTQYF
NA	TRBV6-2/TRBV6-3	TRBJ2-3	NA	TGTGCCAGCAGTTACTCAGAGTGGAACACAGATACGCAGTATTTT	CASSYSEWNTDTQYF
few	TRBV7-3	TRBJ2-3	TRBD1	TGTGCCAGCAGCGCAAGCAGGGGGCCAGATACGCAGTATTTT	CASSASRGPDTQYF
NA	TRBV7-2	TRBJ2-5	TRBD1	TGTGCCAGCAGCCCCGGGGACAGAAAAGAGACCCAGTACTTC	CASSPGDRKETQYF
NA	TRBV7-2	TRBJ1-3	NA	TGTGCCAGCAGCGACGCGACAGGCTCTGGAAACACCATATATTTT	CASSDATGSGNTIYF
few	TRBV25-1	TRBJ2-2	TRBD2	TGTGCCAGCAGTGACTTGCGGGAGTCAAACACCGGGGAGCTGTTTTTT	CASSDLRESNTGELFF
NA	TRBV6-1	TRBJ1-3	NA	TGTGCCAGCAGCCCAAGGAAGAACACTGGAAACACCATATATTTT	CASSPRKNTGNTIYF
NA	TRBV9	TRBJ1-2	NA	TGTGCCAGCAGCGTAGAGGGCAACCTGGGGGCCTATGGCTACACCTTC	CASSVEGNLGAYGYTF
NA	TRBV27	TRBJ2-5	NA	TGTGCCAGCAGTCCAGGGGAATTTGGCCGGGAGACCCAGTACTTC	CASSPGEFGRETQYF
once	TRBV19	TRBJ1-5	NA	TGTGCCAGTACCACCTCGGGGAGGGGTCATCAGCCCCAGCATTTT	CASTTSGRGHQPQHF
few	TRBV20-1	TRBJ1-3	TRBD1	TGCAGTGCTCAAGGACAGGACACCTCTGGAAACACCATATATTTT	CSAQGQDTSGNTIYF
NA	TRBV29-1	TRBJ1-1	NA	TGCAGCGTCAAGGACGGCATGAACACTGAAGCTTTCTTT	CSVKDGMNTEAFF
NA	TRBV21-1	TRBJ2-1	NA	TGTGCCAGCAGCAAAGTTCTAGGACTGGGTGACAATGAGCAGTTCTTC	CASSKVLGLGDNEQFF
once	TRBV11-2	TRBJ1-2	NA	TGTGCCAGCAGCCTTATTAGGGGCCTGATGGACTATGGCTACACCTTC	CASSLIRGLMDYGYTF
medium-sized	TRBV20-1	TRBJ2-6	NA	TGCAGTGCTAGTAGAGAGGGGTACGTCCTGACTTTC	CSASREGYVLTF
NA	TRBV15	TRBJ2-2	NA	TGTGCCACCAGCAGAGATCAGCGATCCGGGGAGCTGTTTTTT	CATSRDQRSGELFF
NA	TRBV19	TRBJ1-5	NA	TGTGCCAGTAGTATGGGGTTCGGGACAAGGGGGGATCAGCCCCAGCATTTT	CASSMGFGTRGDQPQHF
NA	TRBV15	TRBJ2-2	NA	TGTGCCACCAGCAGAGTGAAAGGTAGACCCGGGGAGCTGTTTTTT	CATSRVKGRPGELFF
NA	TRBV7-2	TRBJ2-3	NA	TGTGCCAGCAGCTACCGTACCAGCGCAGATACGCAGTATTTT	CASSYRTSADTQYF
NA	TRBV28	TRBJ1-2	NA	TGTGCCAGCAGATCAAGGACAGAACCTTATGGCTACACCTTC	CASRSRTEPYGYTF
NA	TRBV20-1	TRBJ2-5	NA	TGCAGTGCTGAGACAGGTCAAGAGACCCAGTACTTC	CSAETGQETQYF
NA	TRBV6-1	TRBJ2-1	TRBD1	TGTGCCAGCAGTGGGGCAGGGGGCGCCAAGGGGCAGTTCTTC	CASSGAGGAKGQFF
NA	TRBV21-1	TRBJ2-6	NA	TGTGCCAGCAGCAACTCACAGGGGTCTGGGGCCAACGTCCTGACTTTC	CASSNSQGSGANVLTF
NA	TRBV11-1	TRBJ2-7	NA	TGTGCCAGCAGCTTAGGGACATCCCTGGGATGGGAGCAGTACTTC	CASSLGTSLGWEQYF
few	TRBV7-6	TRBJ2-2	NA	TGTGCCAGCAGCCCCCGGACAGCGAACACCGGGGAGCTGTTTTTT	CASSPRTANTGELFF
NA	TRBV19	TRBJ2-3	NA	TGTGCCAGTAGTCCCCGACTAGATGGGGATACGCAGTATTTT	CASSPRLDGDTQYF
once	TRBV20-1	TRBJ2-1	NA	TGCAGTGCTAGAGGCCTCTCCGGGACCAAACATTACAATGAGCAGTTCTTC	CSARGLSGTKHYNEQFF
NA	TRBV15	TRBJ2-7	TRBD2	TGTGCCACCAGCAGAGAAGGACTAGCGTTTACCTACGAGCAGTACTTC	CATSREGLAFTYEQYF
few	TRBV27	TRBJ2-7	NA	TGTGCCAGCAGTTTCAGGGACAAGGGCTACGAGCAGTACTTC	CASSFRDKGYEQYF
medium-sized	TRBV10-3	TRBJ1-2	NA	TGTGCCATCGGACAGCCCGTCGGCTATGGCTACACCTTC	CAIGQPVGYGYTF
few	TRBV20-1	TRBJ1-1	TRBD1	TGCAGTGCTAGAAGTTTCGGGACAGGGGCATTGAACACTGAAGCTTTCTTT	CSARSFGTGALNTEAFF
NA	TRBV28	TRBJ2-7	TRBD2	TGTGCCAGCCCTCCGGCCGGACTAGCGGGAGACGAGCAGTACTTC	CASPPAGLAGDEQYF
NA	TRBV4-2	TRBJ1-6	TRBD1	TGTGCCAGCAGCCAACGGGACAGGGATTCACCCCTCCACTTT	CASSQRDRDSPLHF
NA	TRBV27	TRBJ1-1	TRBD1	TGTGCCAGCAGTCCCCGACAGGGTATCAAGGCTTTCTTT	CASSPRQGIKAFF
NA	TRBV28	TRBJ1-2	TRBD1	TGTGCCAGCACCCCCCCAAGCCAAGGACAGGGTCGTGGCTACACCTTC	CASTPPSQGQGRGYTF
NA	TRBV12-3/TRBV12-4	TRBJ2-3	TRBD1	TGTGCCACCAAACAGGGGGCAGGTGCAGATACGCAGTATTTT	CATKQGAGADTQYF
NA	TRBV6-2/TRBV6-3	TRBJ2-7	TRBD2	TGTGCCAGCAGTTACGGGAGGGGATACGAGCAGTACTTC	CASSYGRGYEQYF
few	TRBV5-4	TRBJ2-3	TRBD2	TGTGCCAGCAGCTTGGCATTAGCGGGAGATAGAGATACGCAGTATTTT	CASSLALAGDRDTQYF
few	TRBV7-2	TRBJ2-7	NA	TGTGCCAGCAGCCCCGGGGGTAGCATCTACGAGCAGTACTTC	CASSPGGSIYEQYF
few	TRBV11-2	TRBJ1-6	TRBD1	TGTGCCAGCAGCTTACAGGGGGCTCCCGGTTCACCCCTCCACTTT	CASSLQGAPGSPLHF
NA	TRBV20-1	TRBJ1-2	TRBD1	TGCAGTGCTAGACTGACAGGGTATGGCTACACCTTC	CSARLTGYGYTF
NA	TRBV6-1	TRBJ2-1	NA	TGTGCCAGCAGCACCGATGCTCTGTCCTACAATGAGCAGTTCTTC	CASSTDALSYNEQFF
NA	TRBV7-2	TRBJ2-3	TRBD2	TGTGCCAGCAGCTTACCCCGCGGACTAGCGGGAGTCGGGGCAGATACGCAGTATTTT	CASSLPRGLAGVGADTQYF
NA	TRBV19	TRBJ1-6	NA	TGTGCCAGTAGTACTGGACAGCTTAATTCACCCCTCCACTTT	CASSTGQLNSPLHF
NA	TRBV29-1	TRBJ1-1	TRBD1	TGCAGCGTTGTGAGGGGGCACACTGAAGCTTTCTTT	CSVVRGHTEAFF